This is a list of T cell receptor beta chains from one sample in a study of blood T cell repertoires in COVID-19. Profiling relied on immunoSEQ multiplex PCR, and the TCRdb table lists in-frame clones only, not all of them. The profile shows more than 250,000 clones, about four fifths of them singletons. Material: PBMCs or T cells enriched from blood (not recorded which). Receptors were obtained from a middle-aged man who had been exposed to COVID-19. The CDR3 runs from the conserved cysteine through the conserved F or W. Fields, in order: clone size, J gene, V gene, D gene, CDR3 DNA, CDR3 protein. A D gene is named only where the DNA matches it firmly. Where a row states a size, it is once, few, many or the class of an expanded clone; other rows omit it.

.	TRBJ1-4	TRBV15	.	TGTGCTTCACGGGGGACGGATGAAAAACTGTTTTTT	CASRGTDEKLFF
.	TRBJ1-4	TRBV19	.	TGTGCCAGTAGGACATCTCGGTTTGAAAAACTGTTTTTT	CASRTSRFEKLFF
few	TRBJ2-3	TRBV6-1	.	TGTGCCAGCAGTGGGATGACCCACAGGGGCACAGATACGCAGTATTTT	CASSGMTHRGTDTQYF
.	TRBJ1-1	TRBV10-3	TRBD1	TGTGCCATCAGTGGGGACAGGGGCATCGCTGAAGCTTTCTTT	CAISGDRGIAEAFF
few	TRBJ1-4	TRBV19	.	TGTGCCACTCGGGGGAGTGGAGCAACTAATGAAAAACTGTTTTTT	CATRGSGATNEKLFF
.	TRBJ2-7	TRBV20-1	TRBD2	TGCAGTGCTAGTGCCGGGACTAGTTCCTACGAGCAGTACTTC	CSASAGTSSYEQYF
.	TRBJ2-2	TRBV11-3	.	TGTGCCAGCAGCCCCTTAACTCGGACCGGGGAGCTGTTTTTT	CASSPLTRTGELFF
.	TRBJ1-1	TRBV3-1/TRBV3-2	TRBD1	TGTGCCAGCAGCCAAGGGACAGGGGGCAATGTGGCTTTCTTT	CASSQGTGGNVAFF
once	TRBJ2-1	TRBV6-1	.	TGTGCCAGCAGTGAGCGACAGGTCGTCTCCTACAATGAGCAGTTCTTC	CASSERQVVSYNEQFF
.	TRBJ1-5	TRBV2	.	TGTGCCAGCAGTGTCGCGGGTAGCAATCAGCCCCAGCATTTT	CASSVAGSNQPQHF